One and the same sample provided the 19 T cell receptor beta chains below, sequenced in a study of T cells in Graves' hyperthyroidism and ophthalmopathy. Using RNA transcripts as the source, TCR beta CDR3 regions were amplified. With the HTBI primer set, the TCR CDR3 went through a first round of RT-PCR. Each CDR3 protein is one row after TCRdb ran MiXCR on the multiplex PCR reads. The table has a few hundred thousand distinct CDR3 sequences, about 18% seen once. Sequencing was performed on blood. The receptors shown here come from a woman under 30 with Graves' hyperthyroidism.

The gene calls are TRBV6-1 and TRBJ1-5; D call uncertain. Trimming shortened V by 7 bases and J by 7 bases, and 17 bases separated the two germline ends. Germline CDR1 MNHNS, CDR2 SASEGT. This CDR3 region has 14 residues. The CDR3 sequence is CASTPYGVGQPQHF. CDR3 in DNA: TGTGCCAGCACCCCCTACGGGGTAGGCCAGCCCCAGCATTTT.

This clonotype has ten or more counts. This chain connects TRBV11-2 to TRBJ1-1, with 9 bases that match TRBD1. The CDR3 loop spans 17 amino acids. The germline CDR1 and CDR2 sequences are SGHAT and FQNNGV. Trimming cost V 5 bases and J 3 bases; bases outside gene matches: 13. CDR3 region: CASSAGTGWEIYTEAFF. Written as DNA, the CDR3 is TGTGCCAGCAGCGCAGGGACAGGGTGGGAGATATACACTGAAGCTTTCTTT.

This clonotype was seen ten or more times. The rearrangement links TRBV5-1 to TRBJ1-1; D is undetermined. The CDR3 spans 15 residues. Germline V gene lookup returns CDR1 SGHRS and CDR2 YFSETQ. V lost 0 bases, J lost 4 bases, and 13 bases lay in between. This chain's CDR3 is CASSLASRTATEAFF. The CDR3 region has the DNA TGCGCCAGCAGCTTGGCGTCCAGAACAGCCACTGAAGCTTTCTTT. The complete variable domain, with remaining parts taken from reference TRBV5-1 and TRBJ1-1, reads KAGVTQTPRYLIKTRGQQVTLSCSPISGHRSVSWYQQTPGQGLQFLFEYFSETQRNKGNFPGRFSGRQFSNSRSEMNVSTLELGDSALYLCASSLASRTATEAFFGQGTRLTVV.

Notes on this clonotype: At one boundary the junction diverges from the germline segment, which might be a read error. The gene calls are TRBV10-1 and TRBJ2-5; D gene unclear. From germline, CDR1 is WNHNN and CDR2 SYGVQD (reference sequence). This CDR3 is built from 12 residues. The CDR3 nucleotides read TGCGCCAGCAGTGAGGGGCTGGAGACCAAGTACTTC. Protein sequence: CASSEGLETKYF.

V is TRBV5-1 and J is TRBJ1-1, with D hard to call. Germline V CDR1 and CDR2: SGHRS, YFSETQ. The V and J ends lost 2 bases and 1 base respectively, with 9 bases between them. This CDR3 has 14 residues. The CDR3 region is CASSLTPPNTEAFF. The CDR3 DNA sequence: TGCGCCAGCAGCTTAACCCCACCGAACACTGAAGCTTTCTTT.

This clonotype was counted at least ten times. This chain joins TRBV7-2 and TRBJ1-5, with D uncertain. The germline CDR1 and CDR2 sequences are SGHTA and FQGNSA. V gave up 3 bases and J gave up 6 bases, with 9 bases separating them. CDR3 size: 13 residues. CDR3 sequence: CASSFSSGQPQHF. Written as DNA, the CDR3 is TGTGCCAGCAGCTTCTCTAGCGGTCAGCCCCAGCATTTT.

The chain uses TRBV6-1 and TRBJ2-1; weak D call: TRBD2 (6 bases). The CDR3 extends over 15 amino acids. Trimming cost V 7 bases and J 4 bases, with 17 bases left between them. Looked up from germline, CDR1 is MNHNS and CDR2 is SASEGT. CDR3 loop: CASTAERVYYNEQFF. CDR3 DNA: TGTGCCAGCACCGCCGAGCGGGTTTATTACAATGAGCAGTTCTTC.

In this sample, this clonotype turned up many times. This chain uses TRBV12-3 or TRBV12-4 with TRBJ2-7; a possible D gene is TRBD2 (6 bases). With 6 bases removed from V and 0 bases from J, the gap between germline ends came to 12 bases. The CDR3 consists of 14 residues. DNA of the CDR3: TGTGCCAGCAGCTCTGGGGACTTCTCCTACGAGCAGTACTTC. Translation gives CASSSGDFSYEQYF.

The table lists this clonotype with many counts. This chain joins TRBV28 and TRBJ1-5, with D hard to call. Germline V gene data show CDR1 as MDHEN and CDR2 as SYDVKM. The CDR3 runs 14 residues. Between the trimmed V and J ends, which lost 6 bases and 3 bases, there was a span of 12 bases. The CDR3 loop is CASSQPLFNQPQHF. Written as DNA, the CDR3 is TGTGCCAGCAGCCAACCCCTCTTCAATCAGCCCCAGCATTTT.

This clonotype was picked up many times. The gene calls are TRBV20-1 and TRBJ1-2; D unresolved. Trimming cost V 4 bases and J 8 bases, with 17 bases left between them. The germline V gene encodes CDR1 DFQATT and CDR2 SNEGSKA (reference sequence). There are 13 residues in the CDR3. The CDR3 protein is CSATLWGSVGYTF. In DNA form, the CDR3 reads TGCAGTGCTACCCTTTGGGGTTCAGTCGGCTACACCTTC.

This clonotype has a count of ten or more. This sequence joins TRBV7-3 and TRBJ2-2, with 7 bases aligning to TRBD1. Germline values: CDR1 SGHTA, CDR2 FQGTGA. The CDR3 is made up of 13 amino acids. J was trimmed by 8 bases and V by 4 bases; bases with no gene match: 4. The CDR3 reads CASSSTGEGELFF. The CDR3 bases are TGTGCCAGCAGCTCCACAGGGGAAGGGGAGCTGTTTTTT.

This clonotype was detected only a few times. One end of the junction is discordant with germline, which a read error may explain. CDR3 region: CASSATWVWETEYF. The DNA for the CDR3 is TGTGCCAGCAGCGCCACATGGGTATGGGAGACCGAGTACTTC. V usage is TRBV2 and J usage is TRBJ2-5; possible D gene TRBD2, 5 bases. This CDR3 region has 14 residues. Germline loops: CDR1 SNHLY, CDR2 FYNNEI.

Many counts were recorded for this clonotype. The chain is built from TRBV29-1 and TRBJ1-1; D is ambiguous. The CDR3 spans 13 residues. V gave up 8 bases and J gave up 0 bases, with 13 bases separating them. Germline lookup yields CDR1 SQVTM and CDR2 ANQGSEA. CDR3 protein: CSSEMKLNTEAFF. As DNA, the CDR3 is TGCAGCTCAGAGATGAAGCTGAACACTGAAGCTTTCTTT.

This clonotype was recorded at least ten times. The V gene is TRBV6-1, the J gene TRBJ2-7, with D possibly being TRBD1 (7 bases). V lost 1 base and J 6 bases, leaving 16 bases between the germline ends. There are 15 residues in the CDR3. Germline V gives CDR1 MNHNS, CDR2 SASEGT. Written as DNA, the CDR3 is TGTGCCAGCAGTGAAGAAACCGGGACAGCGGGCGAGCAGTACTTC. This sequence encodes CASSEETGTAGEQYF.

The chain employs TRBV12-3 or TRBV12-4 and TRBJ2-6; no reliable D call. The CDR3 loop spans 14 amino acids. Trimming removed 7 bases from V and 0 bases from J, with 7 bases in between. CDR3 in amino acids: CASTSASGANVLTF. For the CDR3, the DNA is TGTGCCAGCACTTCGGCCTCTGGGGCCAACGTCCTGACTTTC.

In its sample, this clonotype was seen many times. This sequence joins TRBV12-3 or TRBV12-4 and TRBJ1-1; no clear D. V was shortened by 6 bases and J by 1 base, with 9 bases between the two germline ends. This CDR3 has 13 amino acids. CDR3 loop: CASSKTQNTEAFF. As DNA, the CDR3 is TGTGCCAGCAGCAAGACACAGAACACTGAAGCTTTCTTT.

This clonotype was recorded at least ten times. The rearrangement uses TRBV24-1 and TRBJ2-3, with 9 nucleotides matching TRBD1. Trimming at V came to 5 bases and at J to 5 bases, leaving 7 bases not matched to a gene. Germline-derived CDR1 and CDR2 are KGHDR and SFDVKD. The CDR3 loop spans 15 amino acids. CDR3 sequence: CATSAPGQGRDTQYF. The DNA for the CDR3 is TGTGCCACCAGTGCCCCGGGACAGGGAAGAGATACGCAGTATTTT.

The chain is built from TRBV11-3 and TRBJ1-2; 7 bases fit TRBD1. Germline V CDR1 and CDR2: SGHNT, YENEEA. The CDR3 spans 14 residues. The trim removed 1 base at V and 3 bases at J, leaving 2 bases unmatched. The CDR3 here is CASSLGGTDYGYTF. CDR3 in DNA: TGTGCCAGCAGCTTAGGCGGGACAGACTATGGCTACACCTTC.

This clonotype was seen repeatedly, ten times or more. V and J are TRBV11-2 and TRBJ2-5, with 9 bases that match TRBD2. Germline loops: CDR1 SGHAT, CDR2 FQNNGV. V shed 5 bases, J shed 5 bases, and the junction held 9 bases outside the gene matches. The CDR3 is made up of 15 amino acids. The CDR3 sequence: CASSPEAGGGETQYF. CDR3 nucleotides: TGTGCCAGCAGCCCCGAGGCGGGGGGGGGGGAGACCCAGTACTTC.